Shown below are 2 T cell receptor beta chains from a single sample sequenced in a study of cytomegalovirus exposure and HLA in healthy donors (dated by TCRdb to 2017 to 2019). The library was made by the immunoSEQ multiplex PCR assay. For the multiplex PCR, a mixture combining 60 forward primers for TCR Vbeta segments and 13 reverse primers for TCR Jbeta segments was used. This immuneACCESS table, as held by TCRdb, lists in-frame sequences with V and J called but not all clones. Of the missing ones, under half trace to an unresolved V gene in checked studies; the others have no known cause. This sample comprises about 98,000 clones, about three fifths of them detected only once. The ten largest clones add up to 4% to 5.5% of the sample. What was sequenced was PBMCs. The receptors originated from a human donor in good health.

The gene calls are TRBV15 and TRBJ2-7, with D perhaps TRBD2 (6 bases). The CDR3 is made up of 14 amino acids. CDR1 is LNHNV, CDR2 YYDKDF, per germline (reference sequence). The germline V and J ends were trimmed by 4 bases and 0 bases, with 10 bases remaining between them. The CDR3 loop is CATSTQGGSYEQYF. DNA of the CDR3: TGTGCCACCAGCACGCAGGGAGGCTCCTACGAGCAGTACTTC.

V gene TRBV5-4 combines with J gene TRBJ2-5; D gene ambiguous. The CDR3 runs 17 residues. Germline V gives CDR1 SGHNT, CDR2 YYREEE (reference sequence). V was clipped by 2 bases and J by 1 base, with 18 bases between them. The chain's CDR3 is CASSLSAFPLGQETQYF. DNA for the CDR3: TGTGCCAGCAGCTTATCAGCGTTTCCGTTGGGCCAAGAGACCCAGTACTTC.